Each of the 17 T cell receptor beta chains below was sequenced from the same sample in a study of shared clonotypes between healthy human individuals. The data were produced by immunoSEQ multiplex PCR, yet TCRdb's version contains in-frame clones alone and is incomplete. The data contain some 2,100,000 clones, about 92% of them singletons. Positively selected for CCR7, the CD45RO-negative cells used as naive CD8 cells excluded terminally differentiated effector memory CD45RA+ cells. The sample was naive CD8+ T cells from PBMCs. These receptors were obtained from a man between 18 and 35 years old in good health. Some clones in this sample may be carry-over from other donors' samples.

The J gene is TRBJ2-1, the V gene TRBV28; 8 bases match TRBD2. Trimming at V came to 5 bases and at J to 16 bases, leaving 7 bases not matched to a gene. This CDR3 spans 11 amino acids. Germline CDR1 reads MDHEN; CDR2 reads SYDVKM. The CDR3 region has the DNA TGTGCCAGCAGTCGGCCGGGACTAGGTTTCTTC. Translation gives CASSRPGLGFF.

The V gene is TRBV4-1, the J gene TRBJ2-5; D may be TRBD1 or TRBD2 (5 bases each). From germline, CDR1 is MGHRA and CDR2 YSYEKL. The germline V and J ends were trimmed by 2 bases and 3 bases, with 13 bases remaining between them. The CDR3 loop spans 15 amino acids. The CDR3 protein is CASSQRRDPKETQYF. The CDR3 bases are TGCGCCAGCAGCCAACGCCGGGACCCGAAAGAGACCCAGTACTTC.

The rearrangement uses TRBV7-9 and TRBJ2-2; TRBD2 agrees at 14 bases. J was trimmed by 3 bases and V by 2 bases; bases with no gene match: 5. The CDR3 sequence is 18 residues long. Germline CDR1 is SEHNR and CDR2 is FQNEAQ (reference sequence). This CDR3 is CASSLSGLAGGYTGELFF. DNA of the CDR3: TGTGCCAGCAGCTTATCCGGACTAGCGGGAGGATACACCGGGGAGCTGTTTTTT.

V is TRBV7-7 and J is TRBJ2-2; TRBD1 matches 9 bases. The CDR3 runs to 16 residues. The V and J ends lost 5 bases and 1 base, in that order; junction bases with no gene match: 5. CDR1 and CDR2 (germline): SSHAT, FNYEAQ (reference sequence). The CDR3 region is CASSTRQGGNTGELFF. In nucleotides, the CDR3 is TGTGCCAGCAGCACCCGACAGGGGGGGAACACCGGGGAGCTGTTTTTT.

The chain is built from TRBV4-2 and TRBJ2-1, with a tentative D call TRBD2 (6 bases). This CDR3 contains 13 residues. The V gene's germline CDR1 is LGHNA and CDR2 YNFKEQ. The V and J ends lost 1 base and 6 bases respectively, with 7 bases between them. DNA of the CDR3: TGTGCCAGCAGCCAAGTGACTAGCAATGAGCAGTTCTTC. Translated, it gives CASSQVTSNEQFF.

CDR3 residues: CASSLSDPGDQPQHF. The CDR3 DNA follows: TGTGCCAGCAGTTTAAGCGACCCTGGAGATCAGCCCCAGCATTTT. This sequence joins TRBV28 and TRBJ1-5; D is uncertain. Germline values: CDR1 MDHEN, CDR2 SYDVKM. This CDR3 comprises 15 residues. V shed 2 bases and J shed 5 bases, with 13 bases lying between them.

V is TRBV13 and J is TRBJ2-7, with 7 bases matching TRBD2. V lost 4 bases, J lost 6 bases, and 24 bases stayed unmatched. This CDR3 region has 19 residues. Germline lookup yields CDR1 PRHDT and CDR2 FYEKMQ (reference sequence). The CDR3 DNA sequence: TGTGCCAGCAGCTCCCAAGGAGGCCTAGCGGCACCCAGCACCGGCGAGCAGTACTTC. This sequence encodes CASSSQGGLAAPSTGEQYF.

Only one count was recorded for this clone. The same CDR3 arises from other DNA sequences in this sample as well. The chain links TRBV27 to TRBJ2-4; D possibly matches TRBD1 or TRBD2 (5 bases each). V was pared by 0 bases and J by 0 bases, with 9 bases between. Germline values: CDR1 MNHEY, CDR2 SMNVEV (reference sequence). The CDR3 runs 16 residues. This CDR3 reads CASSLSPGTAKNIQYF. The CDR3 bases are TGTGCCAGCAGTTTATCCCCCGGGACAGCCAAAAACATTCAGTACTTC.

The chain combines TRBV5-1 with TRBJ1-3; TRBD1 matches 9 bases. CDR3 length equals 15 residues. Germline CDR1 is SGHRS and CDR2 is YFSETQ. The V and J ends lost 4 bases and 4 bases, in that order; junction bases with no gene match: 6. The CDR3 here is CASSQNRGPGNTIYF. CDR3 nucleotides: TGCGCCAGCAGCCAAAACAGGGGGCCGGGAAACACCATATATTTT.

The chain employs TRBV2 and TRBJ2-1; TRBD2 agrees at 10 bases. This CDR3 spans 16 amino acids. Germline V gene data show CDR1 as SNHLY and CDR2 as FYNNEI. After removal of 5 bases from V and 1 base from J, the junction contained 5 bases not matched to a gene. CDR3 bases: TGTGCCAGCAGTAGGACTAGCGGTGTATCCTACAATGAGCAGTTCTTC. Its translation: CASSRTSGVSYNEQFF.

The rearrangement joins TRBV11-2 to TRBJ2-1; 9 nucleotides match TRBD2. This CDR3 is built from 17 residues. Germline loops: CDR1 SGHAT, CDR2 FQNNGV. V lost 5 bases and J lost 5; bases outside the gene matches: 13. The CDR3 region has the DNA TGTGCCAGCAGCCCTACCCGGGCGGGAGGGCCTAACAATGAGCAGTTCTTC. Its translation is CASSPTRAGGPNNEQFF.

This rearrangement joins TRBV19 to TRBJ1-1; the D is unclear. The V gene lost 5 bases and the J gene lost 1 base, with 2 bases spanning the gap. The germline V gene encodes CDR1 LNHDA and CDR2 SQIVND (reference sequence). This CDR3 is built from 11 residues. For the CDR3, the DNA is TGTGCCAGTAGTGAGAACACTGAAGCTTTCTTT. Translating gives CASSENTEAFF. The full variable domain, in which reference TRBV19 and TRBJ1-1 provide the parts outside the CDR3, is DGGITQSPKYLFRKEGQNVTLSCEQNLNHDAMYWYRQDPGQGLRLIYYSQIVNDFQKGDIAEGYSVSREKKESFPLTVTSAQKNPTAFYLCASSENTEAFFGQGTRLTVV.

In this sample, this clone turned up once. The V and J genes are TRBV27 and TRBJ2-3, with 11 bases fitting TRBD2. Germline trimming cut 8 bases from V and 0 bases from J; bases unmatched to any gene: 4. Looked up from germline, CDR1 is MNHEY and CDR2 is SMNVEV (reference sequence). The CDR3 is made up of 15 amino acids. This CDR3 is CASRPSGRSTDTQYF. DNA for the CDR3: TGTGCCAGCCGGCCTAGCGGGAGGAGCACAGATACGCAGTATTTT.

V usage is TRBV11-2 and J usage is TRBJ2-7; 7 nucleotides match TRBD2. Germline trimming cut 4 bases from V and 0 bases from J; bases unmatched to any gene: 3. Germline assignment: CDR1 SGHAT and CDR2 FQNNGV. The CDR3 contains 14 residues. The CDR3 DNA follows: TGTGCCAGCAGCTCCGGGGGGTCCTCCTACGAGCAGTACTTC. It codes for CASSSGGSSYEQYF.

The gene calls are TRBV9 and TRBJ2-2, with D tentatively TRBD1 (5 bases). Trimming pared 1 base from V and 6 bases from J, leaving 13 bases between. Germline CDR1 and CDR2: SGDLS and YYNGEE. The CDR3 is made up of 15 amino acids. CDR3 amino acids: CASSVRPGLSGELFF. The CDR3 DNA reads as TGTGCCAGCAGCGTAAGGCCAGGGTTATCCGGGGAGCTGTTTTTT. The full variable domain, rest sourced from reference TRBV9 and TRBJ2-2, is DSGVTQTPKHLITATGQRVTLRCSPRSGDLSVYWYQQSLDQGLQFLIQYYNGEERAKGNILERFSAQQFPDLHSELNLSSLELGDSALYFCASSVRPGLSGELFFGEGSRLTVL.

This clone came up once. CDR3: CASSYRGQGWNTEAFF. In DNA, the CDR3 is TGTGCCAGCAGTTATAGGGGGCAAGGGTGGAACACTGAAGCTTTCTTT. The genes are TRBV27 and TRBJ1-1; the match to TRBD1 covers 7 bases. Per germline, CDR1 MNHEY and CDR2 SMNVEV (reference sequence). The CDR3 has 16 residues. V dropped 4 bases and J dropped 1; count of bases not matched to a gene: 9.

This clone was counted a single time. The chain has TRBV5-5 and TRBJ1-2, with a weak D call TRBD1 (5 bases). The CDR3 is 14 residues long. Trimming cost V 0 bases and J 3 bases, with 9 bases left between them. The germline CDR1 and CDR2 sequences are SGHKS and YYEKEE (reference sequence). The CDR3 protein is CASSLEPGHYGYTF. The CDR3 DNA reads as TGTGCCAGCAGCTTGGAGCCAGGGCACTATGGCTACACCTTC.